The 18 T cell receptor beta chains in this list originate from one sample, sequenced in a study of control samples from healthy donors and cancer patients. Data came from immunoSEQ multiplex PCR; TCRdb stores just in-frame clones and leaves some out. The sample lists 100,000 or so clones, more than 85% occurring once. Sequencing used blood. These receptors all come from a woman in her twenties or thirties in good health.

J is TRBJ1-4 and V is TRBV6-6; a possible D gene is TRBD1 (5 bases). Trimming removed 6 bases from V and 3 bases from J, with 11 bases in between. This CDR3 spans 14 amino acids. Germline loops: CDR1 MNHNY, CDR2 SVGAGI (reference sequence). CDR3 DNA sequence: TGTGCCAGCAGAGACAGCATTCCTAATGAAAAACTGTTTTTT. It encodes CASRDSIPNEKLFF.

This clone appeared once. V gene TRBV7-9 combines with J gene TRBJ1-6; D is ambiguous. This CDR3 contains 15 residues. V gave up 5 bases and J gave up 8 bases, with 16 bases separating them. Germline CDR1 reads SEHNR; CDR2 reads FQNEAQ (reference sequence). CDR3 region: CASSASGPRHSPLHF. CDR3 nucleotides: TGTGCCAGCAGCGCATCCGGGCCTCGGCATTCACCCCTCCACTTT.

The CDR3 DNA reads as TGTGCCAGTGGATCTAGCGGGAGTCCTTCCTACAATGAGCAGTTCTTC. Protein sequence: CASGSSGSPSYNEQFF. The chain employs TRBV19 and TRBJ2-1; 10 positions match TRBD2. CDR3 length: 16 residues. Germline trimming cut 8 bases from V and 1 base from J; bases unmatched to any gene: 8. Germline CDR1 LNHDA, CDR2 SQIVND (reference sequence).

V is TRBV5-1 and J is TRBJ2-7; tentative D call: TRBD1 (6 bases). The germline V and J ends were trimmed by 7 bases and 5 bases, with 16 bases remaining between them. Looked up from germline, CDR1 is SGHRS and CDR2 is YFSETQ. The CDR3 loop spans 13 amino acids. As DNA, the CDR3 is TGCGCCAGCTCCGGGCAGGGGACCCACGAGCAGTACTTC. It specifies CASSGQGTHEQYF.

The chain joins TRBV28 to TRBJ2-7, with D uncertain. The CDR3 sequence is 13 residues long. Looked up from germline, CDR1 is MDHEN and CDR2 is SYDVKM. Trimming pared 6 bases from V and 1 base from J, leaving 10 bases between. The CDR3 here is CASSPLGSYEQYF. The CDR3 DNA reads TGTGCCAGCAGCCCTCTCGGGTCCTACGAGCAGTACTTC.

The chain uses TRBV28 and TRBJ2-7; 9 bases agree with TRBD1. The CDR3 totals 14 residues. Germline CDR1 is MDHEN and CDR2 is SYDVKM. Trimming removed 9 bases from V and 4 bases from J; junction bases left unmatched: 10. For the CDR3, the DNA is TGTGCCAGTAGGGAACAGGGGGCGAGGTACGAGCAGTACTTC. Encoded protein: CASREQGARYEQYF.

The gene calls are TRBV6-2 or TRBV6-3 and TRBJ2-2; TRBD2 aligns across 10 bases. V gave up 6 bases and J gave up 6 bases; unmatched junction bases: 4. Germline CDR1 and CDR2: MNHEY and SVGEGT. There are 14 residues in the CDR3. The CDR3 loop reads CASSPSGRAGELFF. CDR3 in DNA: TGTGCCAGCAGCCCCAGCGGGAGGGCCGGGGAGCTGTTTTTT.

The V gene is TRBV11-2, the J gene TRBJ1-2; D gene unclear. Germline CDR1 and CDR2: SGHAT and FQNNGV. V was shortened by 5 bases and J by 0 bases, with 10 bases between the two germline ends. The length of the CDR3 is 14 residues. In nucleotides, the CDR3 is TGTGCCAGCAGCCCCAATTTCCCTAACTATGGCTACACCTTC. Protein product: CASSPNFPNYGYTF.

The rearrangement joins TRBV5-1 to TRBJ2-3; D call uncertain. The CDR3 is 13 amino acids. Looked up from germline, CDR1 is SGHRS and CDR2 is YFSETQ. V was cut by 1 base and J by 2 bases, with 5 bases left in between. The CDR3 region has the DNA TGCGCCAGCAGCTTGCAATTCACAGATACGCAGTATTTT. Its translation is CASSLQFTDTQYF.

The genes are TRBV10-1 and TRBJ2-1; D remains unclear. The CDR3 spans 14 residues. V was clipped by 7 bases and J by 0 bases, with 10 bases between them. The germline V gene encodes CDR1 WNHNN and CDR2 SYGVQD (reference sequence). The CDR3 reads CASNLVSSYNEQFF. The DNA of the CDR3 is TGCGCCAGCAATTTAGTGAGCTCCTACAATGAGCAGTTCTTC.

The chain has TRBV7-6 and TRBJ2-7, with 7 bases lining up with TRBD1. There are 12 residues in the CDR3. V lost 5 bases, J lost 6 bases, and 4 bases stayed unmatched. Germline values: CDR1 SGHVS, CDR2 FNYEAQ. The CDR3 loop reads CASSGDSGEQYF. The CDR3 nucleotides read TGTGCCAGCAGCGGGGACAGTGGCGAGCAGTACTTC.

This chain's CDR3 is CASSSGSDNSPLHF. CDR3 nucleotide sequence: TGTGCCAGCTCGTCTGGGAGTGACAATTCACCCCTCCACTTT. The rearrangement links TRBV18 to TRBJ1-6; unclear D gene. The CDR3 has 14 amino acids. The ends were cut back, 6 bases at V and 7 bases at J, with 13 bases in the middle. CDR1 and CDR2 (germline): KGHSH, LQKENI. Supplemented by reference TRBV18 and TRBJ1-6, the full variable domain reads NAGVMQNPRHLVRRRGQEARLRCSPMKGHSHVYWYRQLPEEGLKFMVYLQKENIIDESGMPKERFSAEFPKEGPSILRIQQVVRGDSAAYFCASSSGSDNSPLHFGNGTRLTVT.

The CDR3 region is CASSEGAGRGDTQYF. The CDR3 bases are TGTGCCAGCAGCGAAGGGGCCGGGAGGGGAGATACGCAGTATTTT. The gene calls are TRBV3-1 (or the pseudogene TRBV3-2) and TRBJ2-3, with 8 bases that match TRBD2. Germline CDR1 is LGHDT and CDR2 is YNNKEL (reference sequence). V lost 5 bases and J lost 5; bases outside the gene matches: 9. The CDR3 extends over 15 amino acids.

This clone occurred once. The chain joins TRBV28 to TRBJ1-1; TRBD1 aligns across 9 bases. Per germline, CDR1 MDHEN and CDR2 SYDVKM. V trimming: 7 bases; J trimming: 6 bases; junction bases outside the gene matches: 9. CDR3 size: 14 residues. In nucleotides, the CDR3 is TGTGCCAGCACCCCGGGACAGGGATACCCTGAAGCTTTCTTT. The encoded protein is CASTPGQGYPEAFF.

V gene TRBV3-1 (or the pseudogene TRBV3-2) combines with J gene TRBJ2-7, with a weak D call TRBD2 (6 bases). Germline V gene lookup returns CDR1 LGHDT and CDR2 YNNKEL (reference sequence). V dropped 4 bases and J dropped 6 bases, with 10 bases sitting between them. The CDR3 loop spans 12 amino acids. CDR3 loop: CASSPEGVEQYF. The CDR3 region has the DNA TGTGCCAGCAGCCCGGAGGGTGTCGAGCAGTACTTC.

The chain links TRBV5-6 to TRBJ2-3, with D possibly matching TRBD2 (5 bases). Germline CDR1 SGHDT, CDR2 YYEEEE. CDR3 size: 15 residues. Deletions cut 2 bases from V and 5 bases from J, with 15 bases between. DNA of the CDR3: TGTGCCAGCAGCTTAGTAGCTAGCAGCCTAGATACGCAGTATTTT. The encoded protein is CASSLVASSLDTQYF.

The J gene is TRBJ2-3, the V gene TRBV2; possible D gene TRBD1, 5 bases. V was shortened by 8 bases and J by 2 bases, with 8 bases between the two germline ends. Germline CDR1 and CDR2: SNHLY and FYNNEI. The CDR3 contains 12 residues. CDR3: CASGAYTDTQYF. CDR3 bases: TGTGCCAGCGGGGCTTACACAGATACGCAGTATTTT.

This chain connects TRBV27 to TRBJ1-2; a possible D gene is TRBD1 (6 bases). Germline V gene data show CDR1 as MNHEY and CDR2 as SMNVEV (reference sequence). Trimming pared 0 bases from V and 2 bases from J, leaving 10 bases between. This CDR3 contains 15 residues. CDR3 protein: CASSLSAGANYGYTF. DNA of the CDR3: TGTGCCAGCAGTTTATCAGCAGGGGCAAACTATGGCTACACCTTC.